The 5 T cell receptor beta chains reported below all come from one sample, sequenced in a study of lymphopenia after photon versus proton radiotherapy. Only in-frame clones appear in the TCRdb table, and some are missing; sequencing was by immunoSEQ multiplex PCR. The sample yields approximately 80,000 clones, around 83% seen once. The material was peripheral blood, obtained from a patient treated with proton-based radiotherapy. The receptor set was obtained from a man aged 55 to 69 with pancreatic cancer.

The chain joins TRBV6-1 to TRBJ1-4, with D perhaps matching TRBD1 (5 bases). Germline-derived CDR1 and CDR2 are MNHNS and SASEGT. V lost 7 bases to trimming and J lost 8 bases, with 14 bases between them. The CDR3 is made up of 13 amino acids. The CDR3 loop reads CASMSGGGEKLFF. CDR3 nucleotide sequence: TGTGCCAGCATGTCAGGTGGGGGGGAAAAACTGTTTTTT.

CDR3 loop: CASSGRIISTPSTDTQYF. The CDR3 bases are TGTGCCAGCAGCGGACGGATAATCTCCACGCCTAGCACAGATACGCAGTATTTT. The gene calls are TRBV21-1 and TRBJ2-3. TRBV21-1 is marked as a pseudogene. There are 18 residues in the CDR3.

V usage is TRBV5-4 and J usage is TRBJ2-5; 7 nucleotides agree with TRBD2. V shed 4 bases, J shed 3 bases, and the junction held 18 bases outside the gene matches. CDR3 length: 18 amino acids. Germline V CDR1 and CDR2: SGHNT, YYREEE (reference sequence). CDR3 sequence: CASSRRFKGSGQEETQYF. The CDR3 nucleotides read TGTGCCAGCAGCCGTAGGTTTAAGGGTAGCGGGCAAGAAGAGACCCAGTACTTC.

This chain connects TRBV4-3 to TRBJ2-1; 7 bases map to TRBD2. Germline CDR1 is LGHNA and CDR2 is YSLEER. With V trimmed by 0 bases and J by 6 bases, 5 bases remained unmatched. This CDR3 comprises 15 residues. The CDR3, as DNA: TGCGCCAGCAGCCAAGATCAGGGAGGGCGCAATGAGCAGTTCTTC. This sequence encodes CASSQDQGGRNEQFF.

This clone has a handful of counts. The gene calls are TRBV2 and TRBJ1-4, with TRBD1 as a possible D gene (5 bases). V gave up 3 bases and J gave up 4 bases, with 15 bases separating them. This CDR3 has 16 amino acids. The germline V gene encodes CDR1 SNHLY and CDR2 FYNNEI. The CDR3 spells CASSDPLGDLNEKLFF. The CDR3 bases are TGTGCCAGCAGTGATCCATTGGGGGACCTTAATGAAAAACTGTTTTTT.